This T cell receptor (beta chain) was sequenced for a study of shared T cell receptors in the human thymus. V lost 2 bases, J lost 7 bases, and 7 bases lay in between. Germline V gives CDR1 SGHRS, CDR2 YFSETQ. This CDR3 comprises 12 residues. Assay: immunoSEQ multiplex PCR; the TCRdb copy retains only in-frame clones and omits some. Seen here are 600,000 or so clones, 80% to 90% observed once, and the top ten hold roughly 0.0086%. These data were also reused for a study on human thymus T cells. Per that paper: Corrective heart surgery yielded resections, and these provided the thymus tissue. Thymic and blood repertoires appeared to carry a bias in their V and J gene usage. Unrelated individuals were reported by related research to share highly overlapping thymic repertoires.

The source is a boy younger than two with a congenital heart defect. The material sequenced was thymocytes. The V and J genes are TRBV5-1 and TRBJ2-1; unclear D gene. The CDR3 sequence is CASSFQINEQFF. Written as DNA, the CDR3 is TGCGCCAGCAGCTTTCAAATTAATGAGCAGTTCTTC. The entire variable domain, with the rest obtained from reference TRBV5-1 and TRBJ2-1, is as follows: KAGVTQTPRYLIKTRGQQVTLSCSPISGHRSVSWYQQTPGQGLQFLFEYFSETQRNKGNFPGRFSGRQFSNSRSEMNVSTLELGDSALYLCASSFQINEQFFGPGTRLTVL.